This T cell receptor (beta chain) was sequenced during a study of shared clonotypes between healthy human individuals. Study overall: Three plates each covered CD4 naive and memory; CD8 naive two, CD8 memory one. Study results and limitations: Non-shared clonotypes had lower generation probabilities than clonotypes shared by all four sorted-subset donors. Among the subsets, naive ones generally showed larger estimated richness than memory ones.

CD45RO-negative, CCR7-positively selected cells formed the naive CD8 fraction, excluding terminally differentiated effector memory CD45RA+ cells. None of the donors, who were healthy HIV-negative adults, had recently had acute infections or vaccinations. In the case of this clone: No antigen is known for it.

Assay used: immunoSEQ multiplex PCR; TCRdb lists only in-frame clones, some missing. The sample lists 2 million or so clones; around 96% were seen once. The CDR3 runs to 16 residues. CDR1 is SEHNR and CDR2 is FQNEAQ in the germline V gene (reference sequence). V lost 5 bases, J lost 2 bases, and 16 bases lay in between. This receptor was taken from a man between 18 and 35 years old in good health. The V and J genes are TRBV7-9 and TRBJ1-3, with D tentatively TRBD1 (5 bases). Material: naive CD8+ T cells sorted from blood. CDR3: CASSLPRGEAGNTIYF. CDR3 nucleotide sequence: TGTGCCAGCAGCCTCCCCCGGGGGGAGGCTGGAAACACCATATATTTT.